The rows below give T cell receptor beta chains drawn from one sample of a study of T-cell reconstitution after alpha-beta-depleted transplantation in children. TCRdb ran MiXCR on the PCR reads and lists one entry per CDR3 protein. Here the sample spans about 360,000 distinct CDR3 sequences, roughly 13% being singletons. The source material was PBMCs, sampled from the stem cell graft. These receptors were collected from a human donor who donated a stem cell graft to a child with Fanconi anemia. The CDR3 runs from the conserved cysteine through the conserved F or W. D genes are given only for firm matches. Clone size is stated in some rows and not others, as once, few, many or a class when expanded.

CDR3nt,CDR3aa,abundance,d_gene,v_gene,j_gene
TGTGCCAGCAGTTACGCGCACGGAACAGACGATGGCTACACCTTC,CASSYAHGTDDGYTF,NA,NA,TRBV6-5,TRBJ1-2
TGTGCCAGCAGTGATCAAACTCGCACTGAAGCTTTCTTT,CASSDQTRTEAFF,once,NA,TRBV2,TRBJ1-1
TGTGCCAGCAGCTCGGACAGCCCTGGCTACACCTTC,CASSSDSPGYTF,few,NA,TRBV12-3/TRBV12-4,TRBJ1-2
TGTGCCACCGGCGGCGGGCCAGTCGTTGAAAAACTGTTTTTT,CATGGGPVVEKLFF,NA,NA,TRBV15,TRBJ1-4
TGCAGTGCTAGAGGGGCAGGACACAGTTCACCCCTCCACTTT,CSARGAGHSSPLHF,few,NA,TRBV20-1,TRBJ1-6
TGTGCCAGCAGTTTAACGACTAGCGGAGGGGAGACCCAGTACTTC,CASSLTTSGGETQYF,NA,TRBD2,TRBV12-3/TRBV12-4,TRBJ2-5
TGTGCCAGCAGTTACGAGGGGCAGAGCAATCAGCCCCAGCATTTT,CASSYEGQSNQPQHF,many,NA,TRBV6-2/TRBV6-3,TRBJ1-5
TGCGCCAGCAGCCAATCAACAGGGCTCACGTTCTATGGCTACACCTTC,CASSQSTGLTFYGYTF,many,NA,TRBV4-3,TRBJ1-2
TGTGCCAGCAGACAGGGGGCGCGAACAGATACGCAGTATTTT,CASRQGARTDTQYF,many,TRBD1,TRBV6-5,TRBJ2-3
TGCGCCAGCAGCTTGGGGACAGGGTACTACGAGCAGTACTTC,CASSLGTGYYEQYF,NA,TRBD1,TRBV5-1,TRBJ2-7
TGTGCCAGCAGCTTAGAAGAAGGGCAGGGACGTGGCTACACCTTC,CASSLEEGQGRGYTF,NA,NA,TRBV13,TRBJ1-2
TGCGCCAGCAGCCAAGAGCTCCCGGGACAGAACACTGAAGCTTTCTTT,CASSQELPGQNTEAFF,NA,NA,TRBV4-3,TRBJ1-1
TGTGCCAGCAGCCCCCGGGGCCAAGAGACCCAGTACTTC,CASSPRGQETQYF,many,NA,TRBV5-5,TRBJ2-5
TGTGCCAGCAGCTCGGACAGGGGCAATCAGCGCCAGCATTTT,CASSSDRGNQRQHF,NA,TRBD1,TRBV7-9,TRBJ1-5
TGCAGTGCTAGATGGCGGCCAGATCGTTTCCTTAGCTCCTACGAGCAGTACTTC,CSARWRPDRFLSSYEQYF,few,NA,TRBV20-1,TRBJ2-7
TGTGCCAGCAGTTCCTACGTTCAGGGGGACACTGAAGCTTTCTTT,CASSSYVQGDTEAFF,many,TRBD1,TRBV6-5,TRBJ1-1
TGCGCCAGCAGCGCCGGCCAAGAGACCCAGTACTTC,CASSAGQETQYF,NA,NA,TRBV5-1,TRBJ2-5
TGTGCCAGCAGTTACGCGACAGCCCTGAACACTGAAGCTTTCTTT,CASSYATALNTEAFF,few,NA,TRBV6-5,TRBJ1-1
TGCAGTTGCCTGGGACAGGGAGGGTCCTACGAGCAGTACTTC,CSCLGQGGSYEQYF,few,TRBD1,TRBV20-1,TRBJ2-7
TGTGCCAGCAGCCCACAGGGACTCTCCTACAATGAGCAGTTCTTC,CASSPQGLSYNEQFF,NA,NA,TRBV5-5,TRBJ2-1
TGTGCCAGCAGTTACACGAGGACAGCAGGGGTAACTGGGGCCAACGTCCTGACTTTC,CASSYTRTAGVTGANVLTF,NA,NA,TRBV6-2/TRBV6-3,TRBJ2-6
TGTGCCAGCAAACAGGGGCCCGGTGAAGCTTTCTTT,CASKQGPGEAFF,NA,TRBD1,TRBV6-5,TRBJ1-1
TGTGCCTGGGAAATACTAGGACAGGGCCATGGCTACACCTTC,CAWEILGQGHGYTF,NA,TRBD1,TRBV30,TRBJ1-2
TGTGCCAGCAGCCAAGAGGCCATAGACAACTATGGCTACACCTTC,CASSQEAIDNYGYTF,NA,NA,TRBV3-1,TRBJ1-2
TGTGCCAGCAGCTCAGGTGACAATTATAACTATGGCTACACCTTC,CASSSGDNYNYGYTF,many,NA,TRBV7-9,TRBJ1-2
TGCGCCAGCAGCTTGGGGCAGGGGTGGACTGAAGCTTTCTTT,CASSLGQGWTEAFF,NA,NA,TRBV5-1,TRBJ1-1
TGTGCCAGCAGCTCGGGGGACGAGCGGCCCGCGGAGACCCAGTACTTC,CASSSGDERPAETQYF,NA,NA,TRBV7-9,TRBJ2-5
TGCGCCAGCAGCGCAGACCCCAATGAGCAGTTCTTC,CASSADPNEQFF,many,NA,TRBV5-1,TRBJ2-1
TGTGCCAGCAGTTACTCCATGGGACTAGCGGGGCCGAACACCGGGGAGCTGTTTTTT,CASSYSMGLAGPNTGELFF,few,TRBD2,TRBV6-5,TRBJ2-2
TGTGCCAGCCGTGCGCGGCAGGAGTATGGCAATCAGCCCCAGCATTTT,CASRARQEYGNQPQHF,many,NA,TRBV28,TRBJ1-5
TGCGCCAGCAGCTTGGGTGTGGCCCCGAGGGGCGAGCAGTACTTC,CASSLGVAPRGEQYF,NA,NA,TRBV5-1,TRBJ2-7
TGTGCCAGCAGGCCCACGAGGAATGGGGCCAACGTCCTGACTTTC,CASRPTRNGANVLTF,once,NA,TRBV12-3/TRBV12-4,TRBJ2-6
TGTGCCAGCGGGGTTGGGACTCCTGAGCAGTTCTTC,CASGVGTPEQFF,NA,NA,TRBV12-3/TRBV12-4,TRBJ2-1
TGCAGCGTTGAAGGATTGGAGGGGGCAGCCAAAAACATTCAGTACTTC,CSVEGLEGAAKNIQYF,NA,NA,TRBV29-1,TRBJ2-4
TGTGCCAGCTCACCTCACCCCAACACTGAAGCTTTCTTT,CASSPHPNTEAFF,NA,NA,TRBV18,TRBJ1-1
TGTGCCATCCGGACTAGCGGGGGGTCCGTGGGGAATGAGCAGTTCTTC,CAIRTSGGSVGNEQFF,few,TRBD2,TRBV10-3,TRBJ2-1
TGTGCCAGCTCACCCGGGTTTGGCAATGAGCAGTTCTTC,CASSPGFGNEQFF,few,NA,TRBV18,TRBJ2-1
TGTGCCAGCAGTTTCAAGCTTCTCACAGATACGCAGTATTTT,CASSFKLLTDTQYF,few,NA,TRBV28,TRBJ2-3
TGTGCCAGCAGCTTGAGCCACCTCTCTGGAAACACCATATATTTT,CASSLSHLSGNTIYF,NA,NA,TRBV7-9,TRBJ1-3
TGCGCCAGCAGCCTCTCACCTGGGGCGTACCATGAGCAGTTCTTC,CASSLSPGAYHEQFF,NA,NA,TRBV4-1,TRBJ2-1
TGTGCCACCAGTGATAGACTACACACAGATACGCAGTATTTT,CATSDRLHTDTQYF,few,NA,TRBV24-1,TRBJ2-3
TGCAGTGCTAGAGATCCGGGACGGGGGGGGACTGAAGCTTTCTTT,CSARDPGRGGTEAFF,NA,NA,TRBV20-1,TRBJ1-1
TGTGCCAGCAGCTTAGTAGTAGAGAACACCGGGGAGCTGTTTTTT,CASSLVVENTGELFF,NA,NA,TRBV7-2,TRBJ2-2
TGTGCCAGCAGCTCCCTACAGGGAAGTAGACAGCCCCAGCATTTT,CASSSLQGSRQPQHF,many,NA,TRBV28,TRBJ1-5
TGTGCCAGCAGCCGCTCTGAGGGAGAGACCCAGTACTTC,CASSRSEGETQYF,few,NA,TRBV7-9,TRBJ2-5
TGTGCCAGCAGCCAAATGACTAGCGGGTACGAGCAGTACTTC,CASSQMTSGYEQYF,many,TRBD2,TRBV5-6,TRBJ2-7
TGTGCCAGCAGCTTAGATTTGAGAAACACCATATATTTT,CASSLDLRNTIYF,NA,NA,TRBV11-2,TRBJ1-3
TGTGCCAGCAGTAATTCCCGAGGGACATACCAAGAGACCCAGTACTTC,CASSNSRGTYQETQYF,many,NA,TRBV28,TRBJ2-5
TGCAGTGCCCTCGTCTCTTCCAGGAAACTGTTTTTT,CSALVSSRKLFF,few,NA,TRBV20-1,TRBJ1-4
TGTGCCTGGAGTGTACAGGGGAATACTGAAGCTTTCTTT,CAWSVQGNTEAFF,NA,TRBD1,TRBV30,TRBJ1-1
TGCGCCAGCAGCCAAGACCCTGTTACCGGGGAGCTGTTTTTT,CASSQDPVTGELFF,few,NA,TRBV4-3,TRBJ2-2
TGCGCCAGCAGCCTGTGGGGGCCCGGGACAAACACCTACGAGCAGTACTTC,CASSLWGPGTNTYEQYF,NA,NA,TRBV5-1,TRBJ2-7
TGTGCCAGCAGCCAGAGCGGGGCGAGGAGAGAGACCCAGTACTTC,CASSQSGARRETQYF,NA,TRBD2,TRBV3-1,TRBJ2-5
TGTGCCAGCAGCTCGGGGGCTTTCGCCTACAATGAGCAGTTCTTC,CASSSGAFAYNEQFF,few,NA,TRBV7-8,TRBJ2-1
TGCGCCAGCAGCCCCTTCAACAGGGCGGATGAAAAACTGTTTTTT,CASSPFNRADEKLFF,once,NA,TRBV5-1,TRBJ1-4